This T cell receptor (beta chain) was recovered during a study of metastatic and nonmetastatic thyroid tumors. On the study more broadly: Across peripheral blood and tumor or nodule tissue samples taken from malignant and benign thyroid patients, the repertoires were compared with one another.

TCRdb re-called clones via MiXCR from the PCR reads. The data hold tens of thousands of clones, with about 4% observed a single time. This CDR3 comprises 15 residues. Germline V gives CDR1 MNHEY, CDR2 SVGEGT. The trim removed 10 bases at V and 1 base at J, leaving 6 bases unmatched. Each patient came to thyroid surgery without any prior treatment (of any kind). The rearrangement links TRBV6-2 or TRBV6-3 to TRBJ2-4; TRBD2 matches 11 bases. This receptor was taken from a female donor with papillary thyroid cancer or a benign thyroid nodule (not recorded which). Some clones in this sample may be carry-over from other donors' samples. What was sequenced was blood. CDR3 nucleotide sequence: TGTGCCACCCATCTAGCGGGAGGTGCCAAAAACATTCAGTACTTC. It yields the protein CATHLAGGAKNIQYF.